The rows below give T cell receptor beta chains drawn from one sample of a study of T cells in Graves' hyperthyroidism and ophthalmopathy. TCRdb reprocessed the multiplex PCR reads via MiXCR and lists one record per CDR3 protein. The sample has around 360,000 distinct CDR3 sequences, roughly 15% seen once. What was sequenced was blood. These receptor sequences come from a woman aged 60-75 years with Graves' ophthalmopathy. Both conserved end residues are part of each CDR3. A D gene is named only where the DNA matches it firmly. Clone sizes are given selectively: once, few, many, or a class where the clone is expanded.

v_gene,d_gene,j_gene,abundance,CDR3aa,CDR3nt
TRBV7-9,-,TRBJ1-4,few,CASSRTRTENEKLFF,TGTGCCAGCAGCCGGACGAGGACAGAAAATGAAAAACTGTTTTTT
TRBV24-1,TRBD1,TRBJ2-5,-,CATSDHGQGAIGETQYF,TGTGCCACCAGTGATCACGGACAGGGGGCTATTGGAGAGACCCAGTACTTC
TRBV10-3,TRBD2,TRBJ2-1,few,CAIRRAGDYNEQFF,TGTGCCATCAGGCGGGCGGGAGACTACAATGAGCAGTTCTTC
TRBV29-1,TRBD1,TRBJ2-3,many,CSVDGTGRTDTQYF,TGCAGCGTTGACGGGACAGGGCGCACAGATACGCAGTATTTT
TRBV9,TRBD2,TRBJ2-7,many,CASSLGLAGVHEQYF,TGTGCCAGCAGCTTGGGACTAGCGGGAGTCCACGAGCAGTACTTC
TRBV6-1,-,TRBJ1-1,many,CASRDERATEAFF,TGTGCCAGCAGAGACGAGCGGGCCACTGAAGCTTTCTTT
TRBV3-1,-,TRBJ1-2,many,CASSQALNYGYTF,TGTGCCAGCAGCCAAGCACTGAACTATGGCTACACCTTC
TRBV13,-,TRBJ2-3,-,CASSWGTTLTRTDTQYF,TGTGCCAGCAGCTGGGGGACAACCCTTACGAGGACAGATACGCAGTATTTT
TRBV25-1,-,TRBJ2-3,-,CASSDGQTSTDTQYF,TGTGCCAGCAGTGACGGCCAGACTAGCACAGATACGCAGTATTTT
TRBV11-2,-,TRBJ2-3,many,CASSQLRRFTDTQYF,TGTGCCAGCAGCCAGCTCCGAAGATTCACAGATACGCAGTATTTT
TRBV25-1,TRBD2,TRBJ2-7,many,CASSEWTSGSHEQYF,TGTGCCAGCAGTGAATGGACTAGCGGGAGCCACGAGCAGTACTTC
TRBV10-1,-,TRBJ2-7,many,CASSESRAALSEQYF,TGCGCCAGCAGTGAGTCGCGAGCGGCCCTCTCCGAGCAGTACTTC
TRBV2,-,TRBJ2-5,many,CASSLVQETQYF,TGTGCCAGCAGTCTAGTCCAAGAGACCCAGTACTTC
TRBV4-1,TRBD1,TRBJ2-7,few,CASSQSTGTGGSYEQYF,TGCGCCAGCAGCCAATCTACCGGGACAGGGGGTAGCTACGAGCAGTACTTC
TRBV19,-,TRBJ2-5,-,CASSIVQGETQYF,TGTGCCAGTAGTATAGTTCAGGGGGAGACCCAGTACTTC
TRBV28,TRBD2,TRBJ2-7,many,CASSIPTSGRAYEQYF,TGTGCCAGCAGTATCCCGACTAGCGGGAGAGCCTACGAGCAGTACTTC
TRBV4-1,-,TRBJ2-7,many,CASSQERGRDYEQYF,TGCGCCAGCAGCCAAGAAAGGGGCAGGGACTACGAGCAGTACTTC
TRBV12-3/TRBV12-4,-,TRBJ2-5,many,CASSLPLRETQYF,TGTGCCAGCAGTTTACCCCTGAGGGAGACCCAGTACTTC
TRBV15,-,TRBJ2-7,few,CATSRDKQGSYEQYF,TGTGCCACCAGCAGAGATAAGCAGGGCTCCTACGAGCAGTACTTC
TRBV2,-,TRBJ1-4,-,CASGRRSNEKLFF,TGTGCCAGCGGACGTAGGTCTAATGAAAAACTGTTTTTT
TRBV12-3/TRBV12-4,-,TRBJ2-7,many,CASSFQAYEQYF,TGTGCCAGCAGTTTTCAGGCCTACGAGCAGTACTTC
TRBV3-1,-,TRBJ2-5,many,CASSPPGFLQETQYF,TGTGCCAGCAGCCCCCCGGGCTTCCTCCAAGAGACCCAGTACTTC
TRBV27,TRBD2,TRBJ2-1,many,CASRTLAGGPGEQFF,TGTGCCAGCAGGACCTTAGCGGGAGGGCCGGGTGAGCAGTTCTTC
TRBV5-1,TRBD2,TRBJ2-1,-,CASSLEAGASSYNEQFF,TGCGCCAGCAGCTTGGAGGCGGGAGCGAGCTCCTACAATGAGCAGTTCTTC
TRBV20-1,-,TRBJ1-2,many,CSATDSNYGYTF,TGCAGTGCTACGGACAGTAACTATGGCTACACCTTC
TRBV20-1,TRBD2,TRBJ2-7,many,CSARDIRLAGGLYEQYF,TGCAGTGCTAGGGATATCCGCCTAGCGGGAGGGCTCTACGAGCAGTACTTC
TRBV20-1,-,TRBJ2-5,many,CSADHSETQYF,TGCAGTGCGGACCATTCGGAGACCCAGTACTTC
TRBV3-1,-,TRBJ2-5,many,CASSQDSGGWETQYF,TGTGCCAGCAGCCAAGATTCCGGGGGTTGGGAGACCCAGTACTTC
TRBV4-2,-,TRBJ1-2,few,CASSQDEVPYGYTF,TGTGCCAGCAGCCAAGATGAGGTTCCGTATGGCTACACCTTC
TRBV20-1,TRBD2,TRBJ2-3,many,CSAPPGGRIVDTQYF,TGCAGTGCCCCGCCGGGAGGGCGGATCGTGGATACGCAGTATTTT
TRBV28,-,TRBJ2-7,many,CASSLQEGAYEQYF,TGTGCCAGCAGTTTACAGGAAGGGGCCTACGAGCAGTACTTC
TRBV5-1,TRBD1,TRBJ2-1,-,CASSYSQGVYNEQFF,TGCGCCAGCAGCTACAGTCAGGGGGTTTACAATGAGCAGTTCTTC
TRBV3-1,-,TRBJ2-7,-,CASSQAGPYEQYF,TGTGCCAGCAGCCAAGCCGGACCCTACGAGCAGTACTTC
TRBV5-8,-,TRBJ2-3,many,CASSPQRTTDTQYF,TGTGCCAGCAGCCCCCAAAGGACCACAGATACGCAGTATTTT
TRBV5-1,-,TRBJ1-6,few,CASSLGGGTLHF,TGCGCCAGCAGCTTGGGGGGGGGCACCCTCCACTTT
TRBV28,-,TRBJ2-1,many,CASSWGDEQFF,TGTGCCAGCAGTTGGGGAGATGAGCAGTTCTTC
TRBV7-8,-,TRBJ2-1,-,CASSFISGNEQFF,TGTGCCAGCAGCTTTATCTCGGGCAATGAGCAGTTCTTC
TRBV12-3/TRBV12-4,TRBD2,TRBJ2-2,many,CASSMTSNTGELFF,TGTGCCAGCAGTATGACTAGCAACACCGGGGAGCTGTTTTTT
TRBV11-2,TRBD1,TRBJ1-1,few,CASSLGDSIRLRAEAFF,TGTGCCAGCAGCTTAGGGGACAGTATCCGGCTAAGGGCTGAAGCTTTCTTT
TRBV6-1,-,TRBJ2-7,-,CASSHTGTQSSYEQYF,TGTGCCAGCAGTCATACCGGGACTCAGAGCTCCTACGAGCAGTACTTC
TRBV7-9,-,TRBJ2-1,many,CASSFRGGEQFF,TGTGCCAGCAGCTTTCGGGGCGGTGAGCAGTTCTTC
TRBV10-2,TRBD1,TRBJ2-7,many,CASKRGTGPYEQYF,TGCGCCAGCAAGAGGGGGACAGGTCCCTACGAGCAGTACTTC